This T cell receptor (beta chain) was recorded in a study of technical replicates of blood from a few donors. The table came from immunoSEQ multiplex PCR; TCRdb's copy has only in-frame clones and leaves some out. The profile shows 65,000 to 80,000 clones, 95% of them singletons. The length of the CDR3 is 13 residues. CDR1 is MNHNY, CDR2 SVGAGI, per germline (reference sequence). Trimming removed 6 bases from V and 4 bases from J, with 12 bases in between. This receptor was taken from a human donor in good health. The sequencing sample was made of T cells isolated from PBMCs. The rearrangement joins TRBV6-6 to TRBJ1-2; tentatively, D is TRBD1 (5 bases). The CDR3 DNA reads as TGTGCCAGCAGCACGGGGGTGGGCTATGGCTACACCTTC. This gives the protein CASSTGVGYGYTF.